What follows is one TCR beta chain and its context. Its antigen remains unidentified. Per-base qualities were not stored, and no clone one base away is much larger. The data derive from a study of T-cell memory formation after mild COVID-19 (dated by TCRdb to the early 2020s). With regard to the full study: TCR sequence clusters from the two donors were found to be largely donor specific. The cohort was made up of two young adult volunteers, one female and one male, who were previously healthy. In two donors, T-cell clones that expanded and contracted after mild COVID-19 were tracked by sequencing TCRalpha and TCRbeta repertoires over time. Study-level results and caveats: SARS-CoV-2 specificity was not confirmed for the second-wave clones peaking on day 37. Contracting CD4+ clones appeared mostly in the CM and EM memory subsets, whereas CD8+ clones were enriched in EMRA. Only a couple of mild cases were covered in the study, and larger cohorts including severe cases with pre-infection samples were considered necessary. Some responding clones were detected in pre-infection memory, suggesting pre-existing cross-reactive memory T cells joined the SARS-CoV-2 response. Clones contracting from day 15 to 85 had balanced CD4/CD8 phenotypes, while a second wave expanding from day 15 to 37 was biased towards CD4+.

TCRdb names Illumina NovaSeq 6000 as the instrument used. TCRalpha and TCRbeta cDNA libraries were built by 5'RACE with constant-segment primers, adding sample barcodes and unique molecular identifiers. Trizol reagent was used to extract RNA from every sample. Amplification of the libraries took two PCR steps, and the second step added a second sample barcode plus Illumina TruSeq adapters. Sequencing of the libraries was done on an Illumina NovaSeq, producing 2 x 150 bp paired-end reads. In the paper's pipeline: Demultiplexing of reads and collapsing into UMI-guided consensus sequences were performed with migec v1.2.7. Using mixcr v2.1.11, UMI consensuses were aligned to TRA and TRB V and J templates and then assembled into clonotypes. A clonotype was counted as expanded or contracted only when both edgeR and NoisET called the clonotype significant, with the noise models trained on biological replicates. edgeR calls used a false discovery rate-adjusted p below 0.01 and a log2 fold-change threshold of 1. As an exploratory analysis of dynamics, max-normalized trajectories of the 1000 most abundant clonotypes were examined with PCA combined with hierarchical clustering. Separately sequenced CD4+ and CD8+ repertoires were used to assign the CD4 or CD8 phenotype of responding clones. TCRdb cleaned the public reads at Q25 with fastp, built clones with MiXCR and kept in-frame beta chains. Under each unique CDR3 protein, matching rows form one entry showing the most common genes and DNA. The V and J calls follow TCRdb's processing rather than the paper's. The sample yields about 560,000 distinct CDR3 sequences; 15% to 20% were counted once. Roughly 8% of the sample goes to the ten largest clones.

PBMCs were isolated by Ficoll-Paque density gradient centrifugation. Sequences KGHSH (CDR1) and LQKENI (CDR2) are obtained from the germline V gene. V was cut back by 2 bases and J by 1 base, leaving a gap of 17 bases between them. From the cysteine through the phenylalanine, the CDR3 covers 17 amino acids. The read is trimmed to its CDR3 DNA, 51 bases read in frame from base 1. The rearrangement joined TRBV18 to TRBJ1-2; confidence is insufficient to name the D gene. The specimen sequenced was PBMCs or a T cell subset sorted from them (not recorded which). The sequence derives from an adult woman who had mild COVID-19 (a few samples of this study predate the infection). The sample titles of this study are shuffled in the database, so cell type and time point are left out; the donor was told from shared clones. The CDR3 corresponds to CASSPGVGLNVNYGYTF. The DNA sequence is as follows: TGTGCCAGCTCACCAGGGGTAGGACTGAATGTTAACTATGGCTACACCTTC.